This T cell receptor (beta chain) was sequenced during a study of identical twins. Notes on the study in general: Conclusions were drawn cross-sectionally by statistical analysis, without following the same donors. Models predicted too little out-of-frame TCR alpha sharing in monozygotic twins.

V dropped 0 bases and J dropped 11 bases, with 14 bases sitting between them. CDR3 size: 13 residues. Germline V CDR1 and CDR2: DFQATT, SNEGSKA (reference sequence). TCRdb used MiXCR to reprocess the 5' RACE reads, holding one entry per CDR3 protein. The table shows around 240,000 distinct CDR3 sequences, with roughly a tenth occurring only once. Every sampled donor was Caucasian and healthy. This clonotype was seen many times. What it recognizes is unknown. Sequenced input: memory T cells sorted from blood. The TCR originated in a man in his forties or fifties in good health. The V and J genes are TRBV20-1 and TRBJ2-4; a possible D gene is TRBD2 (7 bases). CDR3 residues: CSARDPSGGLQYF. CDR3 bases: TGCAGTGCTAGAGATCCTTCGGGGGGCCTTCAGTACTTC.